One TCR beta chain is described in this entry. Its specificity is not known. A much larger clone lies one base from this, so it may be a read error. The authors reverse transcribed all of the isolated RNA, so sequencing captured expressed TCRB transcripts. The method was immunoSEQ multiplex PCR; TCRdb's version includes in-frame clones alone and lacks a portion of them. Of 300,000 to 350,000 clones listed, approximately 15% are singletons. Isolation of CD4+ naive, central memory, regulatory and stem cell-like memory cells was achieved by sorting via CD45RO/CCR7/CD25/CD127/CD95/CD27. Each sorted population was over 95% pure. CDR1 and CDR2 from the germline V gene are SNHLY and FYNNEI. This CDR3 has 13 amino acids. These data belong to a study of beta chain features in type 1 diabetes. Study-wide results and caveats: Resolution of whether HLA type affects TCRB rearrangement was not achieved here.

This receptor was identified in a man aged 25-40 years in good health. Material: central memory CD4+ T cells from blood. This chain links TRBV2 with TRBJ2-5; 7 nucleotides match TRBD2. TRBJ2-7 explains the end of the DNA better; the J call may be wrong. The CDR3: CASGRGRSYEQYF. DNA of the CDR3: TGTGCCAGCGGGCGGGGGAGGTCCTACGAGCAGTACTTC.